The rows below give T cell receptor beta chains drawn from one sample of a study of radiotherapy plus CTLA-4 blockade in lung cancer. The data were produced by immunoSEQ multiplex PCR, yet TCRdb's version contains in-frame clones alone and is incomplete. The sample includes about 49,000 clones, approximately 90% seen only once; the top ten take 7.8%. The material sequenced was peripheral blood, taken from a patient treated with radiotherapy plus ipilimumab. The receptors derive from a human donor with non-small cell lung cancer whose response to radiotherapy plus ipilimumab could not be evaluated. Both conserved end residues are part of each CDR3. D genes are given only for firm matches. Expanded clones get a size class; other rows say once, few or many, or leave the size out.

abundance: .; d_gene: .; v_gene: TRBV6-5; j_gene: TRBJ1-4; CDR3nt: TGTGCCAGCAGTCCGGGGGTGTTTAATGAAAAACTGTTTTTT; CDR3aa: CASSPGVFNEKLFF
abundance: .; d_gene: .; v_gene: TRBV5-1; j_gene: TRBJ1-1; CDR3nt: TGCGCCAGCAGCTTGAACATACAAAACACTGAAGCTTTCTTT; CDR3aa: CASSLNIQNTEAFF
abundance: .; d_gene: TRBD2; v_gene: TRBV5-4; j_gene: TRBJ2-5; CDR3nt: TGTGCCAGCAGCTTGCCCAGCGGGGGGGGAGAGACCCAGTACTTC; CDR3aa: CASSLPSGGGETQYF
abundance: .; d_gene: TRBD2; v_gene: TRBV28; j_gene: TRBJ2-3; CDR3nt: TGTGCCAGCAGTTTAGGGGAGGGGACCTTCAGAACAGATACGCAGTATTTT; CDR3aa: CASSLGEGTFRTDTQYF
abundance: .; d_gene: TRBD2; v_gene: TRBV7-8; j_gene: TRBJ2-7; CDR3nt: TGTGCCAGCAGCGGGATAGCGGGAGCGGTCGAGCAGTACTTC; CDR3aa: CASSGIAGAVEQYF
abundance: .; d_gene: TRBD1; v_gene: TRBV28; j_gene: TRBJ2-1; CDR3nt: TGTGCCAGCAGGGAAAGAAGGACAGGGGGCCGCCTTGAGCAGTTCTTC; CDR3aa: CASRERRTGGRLEQFF
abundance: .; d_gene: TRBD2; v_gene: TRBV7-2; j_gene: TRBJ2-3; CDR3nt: TGTGCCAGCAGCATTAGCGGGAGTACAGATACGCAGTATTTT; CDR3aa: CASSISGSTDTQYF
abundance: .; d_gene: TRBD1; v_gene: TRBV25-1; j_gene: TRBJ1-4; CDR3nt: TGTGCCAGCAGTGATTCCGGGACAGGGTATGAAAAACTGTTTTTT; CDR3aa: CASSDSGTGYEKLFF
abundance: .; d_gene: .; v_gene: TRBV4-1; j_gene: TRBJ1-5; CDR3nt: TGCGCCAGCAGCAAATTTCAAACAGTGGCTCCCGGTCAGCCCCAGCATTTT; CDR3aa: CASSKFQTVAPGQPQHF
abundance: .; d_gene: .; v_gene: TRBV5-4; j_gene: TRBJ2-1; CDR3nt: TGTGCCAGCAGCTTGGTGGAGGGTGATGAGCAGTTCTTC; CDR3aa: CASSLVEGDEQFF
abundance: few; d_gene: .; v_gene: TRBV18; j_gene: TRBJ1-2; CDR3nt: TGTGCCAGCTCCCCAAGGGAGTATGGCTACACCTTC; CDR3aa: CASSPREYGYTF
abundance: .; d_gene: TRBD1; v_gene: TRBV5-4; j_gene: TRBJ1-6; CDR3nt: TGTGCCAGCAGCTTGGGGGACAGGGGGCCGAATCTCCATAATTCACCCCTCCACTTT; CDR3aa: CASSLGDRGPNLHNSPLHF
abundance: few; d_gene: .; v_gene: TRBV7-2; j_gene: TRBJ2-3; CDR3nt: TGTGCCAGCAGCTCCCCGAACATCCCTAGCACAGATACGCAGTATTTT; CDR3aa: CASSSPNIPSTDTQYF
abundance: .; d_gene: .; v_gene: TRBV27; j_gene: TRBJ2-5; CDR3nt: TGTGCCAGCGCGACCGGAGGGACCCAGTACTTC; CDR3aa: CASATGGTQYF
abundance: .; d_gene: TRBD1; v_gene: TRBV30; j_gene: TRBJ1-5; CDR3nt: TGTGCCTGGAGTGTTAATGACAGGGGGCAGCCCCAGCATTTT; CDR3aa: CAWSVNDRGQPQHF